The rows below give T cell receptor beta chains drawn from one sample of a study of cytomegalovirus exposure and HLA in healthy donors. Clones were read by immunoSEQ multiplex PCR, and TCRdb kept only the in-frame ones, dropping some. The sample consists of tens of thousands of clones, approximately 72% of them appearing once. The sequencing input was PBMCs. These receptors all come from a woman between 50 and 59 years old in good health and CMV-seronegative. Each CDR3 is given with its conserved first and last residue. Fields, in order: J gene, D gene, V gene, clone size, CDR3 DNA, CDR3 protein. A D gene is named only where the DNA matches it firmly. The size entry is marked missing in some rows and otherwise reads once, few, many or a size class.

J gene: TRBJ2-1
D gene: TRBD2
V gene: TRBV7-9
clone size: NA
CDR3 DNA: TGTGCCAGCAGCTCAGGAGGACTAGCTTTCCCTCAGGAAGGAAAGGAGCAGTTCTTC
CDR3 protein: CASSSGGLAFPQEGKEQFF

J gene: TRBJ1-2
D gene: NA
V gene: TRBV30
clone size: NA
CDR3 DNA: TGTGCCCTACAACGGGGAGGCTACACCTTC
CDR3 protein: CALQRGGYTF

J gene: TRBJ2-7
D gene: NA
V gene: TRBV28
clone size: NA
CDR3 DNA: TGTGCCAGCAGTTTACAGGATTTTTACGAGCAGTACTTC
CDR3 protein: CASSLQDFYEQYF

J gene: TRBJ2-7
D gene: TRBD2
V gene: TRBV7-9
clone size: NA
CDR3 DNA: TGTGCCAGCAGCTTAGGGGAGGGTTTCAGCGAGCAGTACTTC
CDR3 protein: CASSLGEGFSEQYF

J gene: TRBJ1-6
D gene: TRBD1
V gene: TRBV27
clone size: NA
CDR3 DNA: TGTGCCAGCAGTTACAGGGGTTTCTCCTATAATTCACCCCTCCACTTT
CDR3 protein: CASSYRGFSYNSPLHF

J gene: TRBJ2-7
D gene: TRBD1
V gene: TRBV7-9
clone size: NA
CDR3 DNA: TGTGCCAGCAGCTCCCTTGGGGGGCATTCAGGGGGCGGGTACGAGCAGTACTTC
CDR3 protein: CASSSLGGHSGGGYEQYF

J gene: TRBJ2-7
D gene: NA
V gene: TRBV6-6
clone size: NA
CDR3 DNA: TGTGCCAGCAGTGACAGTTCCTACGAGCAGTACTTC
CDR3 protein: CASSDSSYEQYF

J gene: TRBJ2-7
D gene: NA
V gene: TRBV30
clone size: NA
CDR3 DNA: TGTGCCTGGAGCCTTGTCGGGAGAAACTCCTACGAGCAGTACTTC
CDR3 protein: CAWSLVGRNSYEQYF

J gene: TRBJ2-1
D gene: TRBD2
V gene: TRBV7-6
clone size: NA
CDR3 DNA: TGTGCCAGCAGCCCAAGGCTAGCGGGAGTCAATGAGCAGTTCTTC
CDR3 protein: CASSPRLAGVNEQFF

J gene: TRBJ2-1
D gene: TRBD2
V gene: TRBV9
clone size: once
CDR3 DNA: TGTGCCAGCAGCGTAGTGGGTACTAGCGAGTACAATGAGCAGTTCTTC
CDR3 protein: CASSVVGTSEYNEQFF

J gene: TRBJ2-3
D gene: NA
V gene: TRBV29-1
clone size: NA
CDR3 DNA: TGCAGCGTTGCCAGGGACACAGATACGCAGTATTTT
CDR3 protein: CSVARDTDTQYF

J gene: TRBJ2-5
D gene: NA
V gene: TRBV11-2
clone size: NA
CDR3 DNA: TGTGCCAGCACCCTGGGCGGGGCCGAAGAGACCCAGTACTTC
CDR3 protein: CASTLGGAEETQYF

J gene: TRBJ1-5
D gene: NA
V gene: TRBV28
clone size: large
CDR3 DNA: TGTGCCAGCAGTTTGGGGCCTCAAAGTAGCAATCAGCCCCAGCATTTT
CDR3 protein: CASSLGPQSSNQPQHF

J gene: TRBJ1-2
D gene: NA
V gene: TRBV19
clone size: few
CDR3 DNA: TGTGCCAGCGCGGACAGCGATAACTATGGCTACACCTTC
CDR3 protein: CASADSDNYGYTF

J gene: TRBJ2-5
D gene: TRBD2
V gene: TRBV27
clone size: NA
CDR3 DNA: TGTGCCAGCAGTTTCAGCGGGGGGGAGTACTTC
CDR3 protein: CASSFSGGEYF

J gene: TRBJ2-7
D gene: TRBD2
V gene: TRBV2
clone size: NA
CDR3 DNA: TGTGCCAGCAGGCCCGGGACTAGCGGGAGTCGGGAGCAGTACTTC
CDR3 protein: CASRPGTSGSREQYF

J gene: TRBJ2-7
D gene: TRBD2
V gene: TRBV6-5
clone size: few
CDR3 DNA: TGTGCCAGCAGTTACCAGGCGGGGGGGTACGAGCAGTACTTC
CDR3 protein: CASSYQAGGYEQYF

J gene: TRBJ2-3
D gene: TRBD2
V gene: TRBV7-7
clone size: NA
CDR3 DNA: TGTGCTAGCAGCTTGGCTAGCGGGAGATTTACAGATACGCAGTATTTT
CDR3 protein: CASSLASGRFTDTQYF

J gene: TRBJ2-6
D gene: NA
V gene: TRBV28
clone size: once
CDR3 DNA: TGTGCCAGCCTATCTGGGGCCAACGTCCTGACTTTC
CDR3 protein: CASLSGANVLTF

J gene: TRBJ2-1
D gene: TRBD2
V gene: TRBV19
clone size: NA
CDR3 DNA: TGTGCCAGTAGTATGGCCGGGACTAGCGGGGGAAATGAGCAGTTCTTC
CDR3 protein: CASSMAGTSGGNEQFF

J gene: TRBJ2-3
D gene: NA
V gene: TRBV29-1
clone size: NA
CDR3 DNA: TGCAGCGTTGTTTTGGTGGGACTGGTAGATACGCAGTATTTT
CDR3 protein: CSVVLVGLVDTQYF

J gene: TRBJ1-5
D gene: NA
V gene: TRBV28
clone size: NA
CDR3 DNA: TGTGCCAGCAGGGGGGGGACCAATCAGCCCCAGCATTTT
CDR3 protein: CASRGGTNQPQHF

J gene: TRBJ2-7
D gene: NA
V gene: TRBV11-3
clone size: NA
CDR3 DNA: TGTGCCAGCAGCCCCGGCGGCGGGGTAGCCTACGAGCAGTACTTC
CDR3 protein: CASSPGGGVAYEQYF